This TCR beta chain was captured by sequencing in a study of CD8+CD57+ T cells in acquired aplastic anemia (dated by TCRdb to 2017 to 2018). Background for the entire study: Extracted DNA from sorted CD4+ and CD8+ cells averaged approximately 3.4 ug, ranging from roughly 0.2 to 30 ug. A CD8+CD57+ expansion meant a frequency higher than the mean frequency seen in healthy subjects.

There are 14 amino acids in the CDR3, from cysteine to phenylalanine inclusive. Only the CDR3 DNA is retained, 42 bases long and in frame from the first base. As encoded in the germline V gene, CDR1 is SQVTM while CDR2 is ANQGSEA. V and J lose 4 bases and 2 bases, and a span of 15 bases separates them. Expansion of CD8+CD57+ cells had been shown by flow cytometry in the patients chosen for sequencing. All patients had severe acquired aplastic anemia diagnosed by International Study of Aplastic Anemia and Agranulocytosis and Camitta criteria. No patient had received any therapy when blood was sampled. TCR repertoires of sorted CD4+ and CD8+ blood T cells from severe aplastic anemia patients and healthy subjects were deep-sequenced in the study. In the USA, patient enrollment took place under clinicaltrials.gov protocols 00001620, 01623167, 00001397, 00071045, 00081523 and 00961064. Ficoll-Paque density gradient centrifugation was used to isolate peripheral blood mononuclear cells. CD4+ and CD8+ T cells were sorted by FACS or magnetic beads before DNA extraction.

Overall results and qualifications from the work: Around 28 CD8+ CDR3 sequences were found to be shared between patients and controls, but these sequences appeared to be highly expressed in patients and within the immunodominant clones of the patients. Between patients and healthy controls, no significant difference in CD8+ Simpson's diversity was found (P=0.060).

Worth noting for this clonotype: Its recognized antigen is unknown. Within one base of it there is no much larger clone, and no base qualities were kept.

Genomic DNA served as template for TCR beta VDJ combination and CDR3 sequence profiling. An Illumina HiSeq 2000 was the platform used for TCR repertoire sequencing. The paper's data handling went like this. TRBV/TRBJ rearrangement plots, CDR3 size and DJ length profiles, and Simpson's diversity index were used to assess repertoires. Whichever DNA sequence was most abundant in the deep sequencing data was defined as the immunodominant clone. CDR3 amino acid sequences were checked for sharing between subjects and were compared against published repertoires and the VDJdb database. Starting from the raw public reads, TCRdb applied fastp trimming at Q25, assembled clones with MiXCR and retained in-frame beta chains. When rows share a CDR3 protein, they turn into one entry using the most common DNA and genes. Clone size and V and J calls follow TCRdb, not the original study. The sample table records about 160,000 distinct CDR3 sequences; 40% to 55% of these occur just once. Approximately 3% of the sample is in the top ten clones.

The sequenced sample was sorted CD4+, CD8+, or CD8+CD57+ T cells (not recorded which) from PBMCs. The chain is made from TRBV29-1 and TRBJ2-7, with the D assignment possibly TRBD1 or TRBD2, given 5 matching bases for each. This sequence originates from a human donor with aplastic anemia. The DNA sequence is TGCAGCGTTGCCCCCGGGACCGCGACCTACGAGCAGTACTTC. Translated, it gives CSVAPGTATYEQYF.